This is a list of T cell receptor beta chains from one sample in a study of blood T cell repertoires in COVID-19. Assay used: immunoSEQ multiplex PCR; TCRdb lists only in-frame clones, some missing. The table has nearly 350,000 clones, about 90% seen once. Sequencing used peripheral blood. These receptors were obtained from a woman between 18 and 29 years old who had recovered from COVID-19. The CDR3 runs from the conserved cysteine through the conserved F or W. The D gene is left open where the match is weak. Clone size appears in some rows only: once, few, many, or a class for an expanded clone.

NA TRBJ1-5 NA TRBV19 TGTGCCAGTAGTACGACGCAGGCCAGCAATCAGCCCCAGCATTTT CASSTTQASNQPQHF
NA TRBJ1-5 NA TRBV7-9 TGTGCCAGCAGCCCTACAGGGATCAGGCAGCCCCAGCATTTT CASSPTGIRQPQHF
NA TRBJ2-1 NA TRBV12-3/TRBV12-4 TGTGCCAGCAGTTTGATATGGAGTGAGCAGTTCTTC CASSLIWSEQFF
TRBD1 TRBJ1-1 NA TRBV29-1 TGCAGCCCCCAGGGACAGGTGAACACTGAAGCTTTCTTT CSPQGQVNTEAFF
NA TRBJ1-1 NA TRBV6-5 TGTGCCAGCAGTACGGGGGGGTATGACACTGAAGCTTTCTTT CASSTGGYDTEAFF
TRBD2 TRBJ2-1 NA TRBV30 TGTGCCTGGAGTCGAACCGGGACTACCGACAATGAGCAGTTCTTC CAWSRTGTTDNEQFF
TRBD2 TRBJ2-3 NA TRBV2 TGTGCCAGCACTGGAGTCGTCGCTAGCGGAGATACGCAGTATTTT CASTGVVASGDTQYF
NA TRBJ1-2 NA TRBV15 TGTGCCACCAGCAGAGATCCCGGACGAGGGCGTGATGGCTACACCTTC CATSRDPGRGRDGYTF
TRBD2 TRBJ2-1 NA TRBV5-1 TGCGCCAGCAGCTTGGCAGCGGGAGGACCCCATGAGCAGTTCTTC CASSLAAGGPHEQFF
NA TRBJ2-2 NA TRBV3-1/TRBV3-2 TGTGCCAGCTCCTCGGGCGGGGCCGTTTCAGGGGAGCTGTTTTTT CASSSGGAVSGELFF
TRBD1 TRBJ1-1 NA TRBV4-1 TGCGCCAGCAGCCAGACCCCGGACAGGGGGCGGACTGAAGCTTTCTTT CASSQTPDRGRTEAFF
NA TRBJ2-5 few TRBV3-1/TRBV3-2 TGTGCCAGCAGCCAAAGACGCCCCAGTACGGAGGAGACCCAGTACTTC CASSQRRPSTEETQYF
TRBD1 TRBJ1-2 NA TRBV30 TGTGCCTGGAGTGACGGAGGGGACAGCAAGACATATGGCTACACCTTC CAWSDGGDSKTYGYTF
NA TRBJ1-5 NA TRBV28 TGTGCCAGCTTAGGCAGGTATCAGCCCCAGCATTTT CASLGRYQPQHF
TRBD2 TRBJ2-1 NA TRBV9 TGTGCCAGCAGCGTAGCGGGGGCGGGAGGGGCTGAGCAGTTCTTC CASSVAGAGGAEQFF
NA TRBJ1-2 NA TRBV23-1 TGCGCCAGCAGTCAATCGCCCGAGACTAATGGCTACACCTTC CASSQSPETNGYTF
NA TRBJ2-3 NA TRBV10-3 TGTGCCATCTCCTCGGCGGCAGATACGCAGTATTTT CAISSAADTQYF
NA TRBJ1-1 NA TRBV6-1 TGTGCCAGCAGTGAGGTCCAGTACACGAACACTGAAGCTTTCTTT CASSEVQYTNTEAFF
TRBD2 TRBJ2-3 NA TRBV10-3 TGTGCCATCAGAGGGACTAGCGGCACAGATACGCAGTATTTT CAIRGTSGTDTQYF
TRBD2 TRBJ2-2 NA TRBV7-9 TGTGCCAGCAGCCCAGGACTAGCGGGAACCTACACCGGGGAGCTGTTTTTT CASSPGLAGTYTGELFF
NA TRBJ1-1 NA TRBV3-1/TRBV3-2 TGTGCCAGCAGCCGTCAGGTTGAGAACACTGAAGCTTTCTTT CASSRQVENTEAFF
NA TRBJ2-3 NA TRBV29-1 TGCAGCGTTGCCCTTTACTTGACTAGCACAGATACGCAGTATTTT CSVALYLTSTDTQYF
TRBD2 TRBJ2-5 NA TRBV29-1 TGCAGCGTTGCAAGCGGGAGAGGTATAGAGACCCAGTACTTC CSVASGRGIETQYF
TRBD2 TRBJ2-1 few TRBV6-2/TRBV6-3 TGTGCCAGCAGTTCACATCGCCCCGGGACTAGGTCGTTTCCCCCGTTCTTC CASSSHRPGTRSFPPFF
NA TRBJ2-3 NA TRBV27 TGTGCCAGCGGGTTCCGCGGTGCAGATACGCAGTATTTT CASGFRGADTQYF
NA TRBJ2-5 NA TRBV24-1 TGTGCCACCAGTGTTGCAAATCTGGGAGTGGAGACCCAGTACTTC CATSVANLGVETQYF
NA TRBJ1-6 NA TRBV5-4 TGTGCCAGCAGCCCGCCGGGATCTTATAATTCACCCCTCCACTTT CASSPPGSYNSPLHF
TRBD2 TRBJ2-1 NA TRBV14 TGTGCCAGCAGCCTAGCGGGGACCTACAATGAGCAGTTCTTC CASSLAGTYNEQFF
NA TRBJ2-2 NA TRBV7-2 TGTGCCAGCAGCTCCAGGCTTGGTACCGGGGAGCTGTTTTTT CASSSRLGTGELFF
TRBD1 TRBJ1-1 NA TRBV10-1 TGCGCCAGCAGTGAGACAGGGGAGAACACTGAAGCTTTCTTT CASSETGENTEAFF
NA TRBJ1-4 NA TRBV7-9 TGTGCCAGCAGTGAAGGCCGCCGGGGGAATGGGGAAAAACTGTTTTTT CASSEGRRGNGEKLFF
TRBD1 TRBJ1-1 NA TRBV11-3 TGTGCCAGCAGCTTAGGACAGGGCTCGCCTGAAGCTTTCTTT CASSLGQGSPEAFF
TRBD2 TRBJ2-1 NA TRBV5-1 TGCGCCAGCGGCACCATGGGGACTAGCGGCCAGAAGGGCTACAATGAGCAGTTCTTC CASGTMGTSGQKGYNEQFF
NA TRBJ1-3 NA TRBV7-7 TGTGCCAGCAGCTTAGAACCGGAGGGGAGTGGAAACACCATATATTTT CASSLEPEGSGNTIYF
NA TRBJ2-1 NA TRBV5-4 TGTGCCAGCAGCTTCGGACAGTACAATGAGCAGTTCTTC CASSFGQYNEQFF
NA TRBJ1-2 NA TRBV6-5 TGTGCCAGCAGTTCCCTCGGGGGTCTCGTCTATGGCTACACCTTC CASSSLGGLVYGYTF
TRBD1 TRBJ2-5 NA TRBV24-1 TGTGCCACCAGTGAGGCGGGACAGGGTATAGAGACCCAGTACTTC CATSEAGQGIETQYF
NA TRBJ2-1 NA TRBV24-1 TGTGCCACCAGTGCTGGTAGCGGCTTCTCTAGGAATGAGCAGTTCTTC CATSAGSGFSRNEQFF
TRBD1 TRBJ1-2 NA TRBV7-2 TGTGCCAGCAGGGAAGGGACAGGGGGCAATGGCTACACCTTC CASREGTGGNGYTF
TRBD1 TRBJ1-6 NA TRBV2 TGTGCCAGCAGCGGGACAGGTGGAAATTCACCCCTCCACTTT CASSGTGGNSPLHF
NA TRBJ2-1 NA TRBV4-3 TGCGCCAGCAGCCCCCGGTGGCTCTCTAGCGAACCCTCCTACAATGAGCAGTTCTTC CASSPRWLSSEPSYNEQFF